The 10 T cell receptor beta chains in this list originate from one sample, sequenced in a study of OX40 agonist ivuxolimab in advanced cancers. Clones were sequenced by immunoSEQ multiplex PCR, and TCRdb holds only the in-frame ones, with some missing. The sample has tens of thousands of clones, around 94% seen once. This material consisted of CD4+ or CD8+ T cells sorted from blood, taken in a trial of the OX40 agonist ivuxolimab. The receptors originated from an adult with an advanced solid tumor such as melanoma, head and neck, liver or kidney cancer.

The chain links TRBV4-1 to TRBJ1-6; D is ambiguous. The V gene lost 0 bases and the J gene lost 2 bases, with 14 bases spanning the gap. Germline values: CDR1 MGHRA, CDR2 YSYEKL. CDR3 length: 18 amino acids. The CDR3 sequence is CASSQDQEEGAYNSPLHF. For the CDR3, the DNA is TGCGCCAGCAGCCAAGATCAGGAAGAGGGCGCCTATAATTCACCCCTCCACTTT.

The chain has TRBV18 and TRBJ2-7; the match to TRBD1 covers 7 bases. The ends lost 3 bases at V and 6 bases at J; junction bases unmatched: 11. This CDR3 has 15 amino acids. Germline CDR1 is KGHSH and CDR2 is LQKENI. The CDR3 region has the DNA TGTGCCAGCTCACCTCGGGACAGCGGTTACGCCGAGCAGTACTTC. Protein: CASSPRDSGYAEQYF.

This clone was recorded once. The V and J genes are TRBV11-2 and TRBJ2-3, with 7 nucleotides matching TRBD1. V shed 4 bases, J shed 6 bases, and the junction held 16 bases outside the gene matches. Germline CDR1 SGHAT, CDR2 FQNNGV. This CDR3 region has 17 residues. This CDR3 is CASSSYRQGPESDTQYF. CDR3 DNA sequence: TGTGCCAGCAGCTCCTATAGACAGGGCCCCGAGTCGGATACGCAGTATTTT.

The chain carries TRBV13 and TRBJ2-5; either TRBD1 or TRBD2 may fit D (5 bases each). CDR1 and CDR2 (germline): PRHDT, FYEKMQ (reference sequence). The CDR3 spans 14 residues. The ends were cut back, 5 bases at V and 4 bases at J, with 14 bases in the middle. In nucleotides, the CDR3 is TGTGCCAGCAGCATTCGGGGTGGGGGAGAGACCCAGTACTTC. Translated: CASSIRGGGETQYF.

The rearrangement joins TRBV7-9 to TRBJ2-1; 14 bases line up with TRBD2. CDR3 length: 19 residues. The germline V gene has CDR1 SEHNR and CDR2 FQNEAQ (reference sequence). Trimming cost V 5 bases and J 0 bases; bases outside gene matches: 9. The CDR3 here is CASSPRTSGRPPSYNEQFF. CDR3 sequence (DNA): TGTGCCAGCAGCCCACGGACTAGCGGGAGGCCTCCCTCCTACAATGAGCAGTTCTTC.

The chain uses TRBV6-4 and TRBJ2-3; weak D call: TRBD1 (5 bases). Trimming shortened V by 0 bases and J by 0 bases, and 10 bases separated the two germline ends. The CDR3 is 16 amino acids. Germline loops: CDR1 MRHNA, CDR2 SNTAGT. CDR3: CASSDSTEYSTDTQYF. CDR3 nucleotide sequence: TGTGCCAGCAGTGACTCGACAGAATATAGCACAGATACGCAGTATTTT.

The chain uses TRBV5-8 and TRBJ2-3; D uncertain. Trimming left V 4 bases short and J 5 bases short, with 8 bases between. This CDR3 region has 12 residues. Germline values: CDR1 SGHTS, CDR2 YDEGEE. The CDR3 nucleotides read TGTGCCAGCAGCGGGATTGGAGATACGCAGTATTTT. Translating gives CASSGIGDTQYF. The variable domain in full, with the rest retrieved from reference TRBV5-8 and TRBJ2-3, is EAGVTQSPTHLIKTRGQQATLRCSPISGHTSVYWYQQALGLGLQFLLWYDEGEERNRGNFPPRFSGRQFPNYSSELNVNALELEDSALYLCASSGIGDTQYFGPGTRLTVL.

This chain links TRBV5-4 with TRBJ1-2; D is unresolved. The CDR3 spans 15 residues. V gave up 6 bases and J gave up 4 bases, with 19 bases separating them. Per the germline V gene, CDR1 is SGHNT and CDR2 is YYREEE (reference sequence). The CDR3 region has the DNA TGTGCCAGCATCCTCTCGGAAGTCGGAATCTATGGCTACACCTTC. Translated, it gives CASILSEVGIYGYTF.

This clone was observed once. The rearrangement links TRBV7-8 to TRBJ2-5; 7 bases map to TRBD2. The ends lost 5 bases at V and 5 bases at J; junction bases unmatched: 5. This CDR3 comprises 13 residues. The germline CDR1 and CDR2 sequences are SGHVS and FQNEAQ. CDR3 sequence reads: CASSTREWETQYF. The DNA of the CDR3 is TGTGCCAGCAGCACGCGGGAGTGGGAGACCCAGTACTTC.

The gene calls are TRBV7-8 and TRBJ2-3, with 7 bases fitting TRBD1. The CDR3 runs 17 residues. Trimming took 3 bases from V and 5 from J; bases not matched to a gene: 14. The germline CDR1 and CDR2 sequences are SGHVS and FQNEAQ. This CDR3 is CASSFPPDRVDLDTQYF. CDR3 nucleotide sequence: TGTGCCAGCAGCTTCCCTCCAGACAGGGTGGACTTAGATACGCAGTATTTT.